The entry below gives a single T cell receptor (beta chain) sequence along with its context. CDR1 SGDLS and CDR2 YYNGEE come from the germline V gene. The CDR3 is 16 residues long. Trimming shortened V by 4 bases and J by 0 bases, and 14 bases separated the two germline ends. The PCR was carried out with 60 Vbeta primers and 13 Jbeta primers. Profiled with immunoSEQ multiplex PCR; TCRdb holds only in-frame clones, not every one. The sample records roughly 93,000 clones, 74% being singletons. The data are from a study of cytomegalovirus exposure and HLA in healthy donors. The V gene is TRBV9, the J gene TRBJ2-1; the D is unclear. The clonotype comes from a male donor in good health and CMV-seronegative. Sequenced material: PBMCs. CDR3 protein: CASSTNSLSSYNEQFF. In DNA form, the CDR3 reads TGTGCCAGCAGCACCAACTCCTTGAGCTCCTACAATGAGCAGTTCTTC.